The 30 T cell receptor beta chains below come from one sample, sequenced in a study of T cells in narcolepsy. Using immunoSEQ multiplex PCR, the repertoire was profiled, and TCRdb retains in-frame clones only, with some absent. This sample has 30,000 or so clones, with over 80% found just once. Input material: CD45RA- memory CD4+ T cells from PBMCs. The receptors were sampled from a human donor with narcolepsy.

The rearrangement uses TRBV7-8 and TRBJ2-4; 7 nucleotides line up with TRBD1. Germline trimming cut 5 bases from V and 5 bases from J; bases unmatched to any gene: 3. Per germline, CDR1 SGHVS and CDR2 FQNEAQ. CDR3 length: 13 residues. The CDR3 DNA sequence: TGTGCCAGCAGCCGAGGACAGGAAAACATTCAGTACTTC. Amino acid sequence: CASSRGQENIQYF.

The chain couples TRBV5-1 to TRBJ2-3; perhaps TRBD2 as D (6 bases). Germline V gene lookup returns CDR1 SGHRS and CDR2 YFSETQ. V was clipped by 1 base and J by 6 bases, with 15 bases between them. This CDR3 comprises 15 residues. Written as DNA, the CDR3 is TGCGCCAGCAGCTTGCGTGGACTACATGGTGATACGCAGTATTTT. Protein: CASSLRGLHGDTQYF.

The chain has TRBV20-1 and TRBJ1-1; the D is unclear. The CDR3 consists of 11 residues. The germline V gene encodes CDR1 DFQATT and CDR2 SNEGSKA (reference sequence). V lost 8 bases to trimming and J lost 4 bases, with 11 bases between them. The DNA for the CDR3 is TGCAGTTACTTCCGGGTCACTGAAGCTTTCTTT. It yields the protein CSYFRVTEAFF.

The chain is built from TRBV29-1 and TRBJ2-1; 7 nucleotides line up with TRBD2. This CDR3 region has 12 residues. Unmatched junction bases numbered 4, after V lost 4 bases and J lost 7 bases. Germline CDR1 SQVTM, CDR2 ANQGSEA. CDR3 nucleotide sequence: TGCAGCGTTGCCGGGGGGAGGAATGAGCAGTTCTTC. It specifies CSVAGGRNEQFF.

The rearrangement uses TRBV5-4 and TRBJ1-3, with D unclear. Trimming pared 0 bases from V and 1 base from J, leaving 8 bases between. Germline CDR1 SGHNT, CDR2 YYREEE (reference sequence). This CDR3 has 15 amino acids. The CDR3 DNA reads TGTGCCAGCAGCTTGGATGTAGGATCTGGAAACACCATATATTTT. Encoded protein: CASSLDVGSGNTIYF.

The J gene is TRBJ2-6, the V gene TRBV4-3, with D unresolved. The length of the CDR3 is 19 residues. In germline, CDR1 is LGHNA, CDR2 YSLEER. V was cut by 4 bases and J by 0 bases, with 19 bases left in between. CDR3 amino acids: CASSRAVRDTSSGANVLTF. DNA for the CDR3: TGCGCCAGCAGCCGAGCTGTTCGAGACACCAGCTCTGGGGCCAACGTCCTGACTTTC.

V gene TRBV29-1 combines with J gene TRBJ1-3, with D tentatively TRBD1 (5 bases). Trimming shortened V by 7 bases and J by 8 bases, and 15 bases separated the two germline ends. The CDR3 spans 12 residues. Germline CDR1 SQVTM, CDR2 ANQGSEA. CDR3 sequence (DNA): TGCAGCGGGACAAGGGATGGGGACACCATATATTTT. Translation gives CSGTRDGDTIYF.

V is TRBV2 and J is TRBJ1-3; 8 bases match TRBD1. The V and J ends lost 4 bases and 2 bases, in that order; junction bases with no gene match: 1. Germline values: CDR1 SNHLY, CDR2 FYNNEI. The CDR3 spans 14 residues. CDR3 DNA sequence: TGTGCCAGCAGTGCGACAGGGGCTGGAAACACCATATATTTT. Amino acid sequence: CASSATGAGNTIYF.

CDR3 in amino acids: CASSPGMTGAGTEAFF. The CDR3 DNA sequence: TGTGCCAGCTCACCGGGGATGACAGGGGCTGGCACTGAAGCTTTCTTT. The rearrangement uses TRBV18 and TRBJ1-1; 8 positions agree with TRBD1. From germline, CDR1 is KGHSH and CDR2 LQKENI. The CDR3 runs to 16 residues. The V gene end was trimmed by 3 bases and the J gene end by 4 bases; junction bases not matched to a gene: 10. Drawing the rest from reference TRBV18 and TRBJ1-1, the complete variable domain is NAGVMQNPRHLVRRRGQEARLRCSPMKGHSHVYWYRQLPEEGLKFMVYLQKENIIDESGMPKERFSAEFPKEGPSILRIQQVVRGDSAAYFCASSPGMTGAGTEAFFGQGTRLTVV.

This chain uses TRBV7-2 with TRBJ1-2; 7 positions match TRBD1. Per germline, CDR1 SGHTA and CDR2 FQGNSA. With V trimmed by 2 bases and J by 4 bases, 4 bases remained unmatched. CDR3 length: 14 amino acids. CDR3 coding DNA: TGTGCCAGCAGCTTACAGGGGGAGACCTATGGCTACACCTTC. Its protein is CASSLQGETYGYTF.

V is TRBV29-1 and J is TRBJ1-1, with D possibly being TRBD1 (6 bases). Trimming shortened V by 6 bases and J by 10 bases, and 12 bases separated the two germline ends. The V gene's germline CDR1 is SQVTM and CDR2 ANQGSEA. The CDR3 contains 10 residues. The CDR3 bases are TGCAGCGTAATACAGGGTACAGCTTTCTTT. Its protein is CSVIQGTAFF. Complete variable domain (other parts from reference TRBV29-1 and TRBJ1-1): SAVISQKPSRDICQRGTSLTIQCQVDSQVTMMFWYRQQPGQSLTLIATANQGSEATYESGFVIDKFPISRPNLTFSTLTVSNMSPEDSSIYLCSVIQGTAFFGQGTRLTVV.

This clone was detected a few times. The J gene is TRBJ1-6, the V gene TRBV27; 7 positions match TRBD1. The CDR3 runs 16 residues. In germline, CDR1 is MNHEY, CDR2 SMNVEV (reference sequence). J lost 7 bases, V lost 5 bases, and 11 bases had no gene match. The CDR3 loop reads CASSTRERGPNSPLHF. The CDR3, as DNA: TGTGCCAGCAGTACCCGAGAAAGGGGGCCGAATTCACCCCTCCACTTT.

By share of the sample, this clone is medium-sized (0.01 to 0.1%). This same CDR3 is encoded by further DNA sequences in the sample. This chain's CDR3 is CASSGGGPGQPQHF. CDR3 nucleotides: TGTGCCAGCAGTGGAGGGGGGCCGGGTCAGCCCCAGCATTTT. The gene calls are TRBV25-1 and TRBJ1-5; D possibly corresponds to TRBD1 (6 bases). Per the germline V gene, CDR1 is MGHDK and CDR2 is SYGVNS. V shed 4 bases and J shed 6 bases, with 13 bases lying between them. The CDR3 extends over 14 amino acids.

Remarks on this clone: Its ends do not fully match the called genes, so a read error is possible. The chain employs TRBV19 and TRBJ1-5; 8 positions match TRBD1. Germline CDR1 and CDR2: LNHDA and SQIVND (reference sequence). CDR3 size: 18 residues. The CDR3: CDSSSTGEVYRSYQPQHF. DNA for the CDR3: TGTGACAGTAGTTCGACAGGGGAGGTGTATCGGTCATACCAGCCCCAGCATTTT.

The genes are TRBV9 and TRBJ2-1; D possibly corresponds to TRBD1 (5 bases). The V gene's germline CDR1 is SGDLS and CDR2 YYNGEE. This CDR3 contains 15 residues. Trimming took 5 bases from V and 1 from J, leaving 13 bases between them. CDR3 amino acids: CASSPPTVSYNEQFF. CDR3 DNA: TGTGCCAGCAGTCCCCCGACAGTGTCCTACAATGAGCAGTTCTTC. The variable domain in full, completed from reference TRBV9 and TRBJ2-1, reads DSGVTQTPKHLITATGQRVTLRCSPRSGDLSVYWYQQSLDQGLQFLIQYYNGEERAKGNILERFSAQQFPDLHSELNLSSLELGDSALYFCASSPPTVSYNEQFFGPGTRLTVL.

The chain uses TRBV27 and TRBJ1-1, with D tentatively TRBD1 (6 bases). CDR1 is MNHEY, CDR2 SMNVEV, per germline (reference sequence). V was trimmed by 7 bases and J by 2 bases, leaving 14 bases between them. This CDR3 spans 14 amino acids. The chain's CDR3 is CASTPSRGNTEAFF. As DNA, the CDR3 is TGTGCCAGCACCCCCAGCAGGGGCAACACTGAAGCTTTCTTT.

With respect to this clone: Just one base apart from a much larger clone, this may be a read error. The gene calls are TRBV7-2 and TRBJ1-5, with a tentative D call TRBD1 (5 bases). This CDR3 has 17 amino acids. Per the germline V gene, CDR1 is SGHTA and CDR2 is FQGNSA. The CDR3 loop reads CASRLVAVGLRGQPQHF. The DNA of the CDR3 is TGTGCCAGCAGGTTAGTGGCGGTGGGTCTTCGGGGGCAGCCCCAGCATTTT. The full variable domain, its missing parts supplied by reference TRBV7-2 and TRBJ1-5, is GAGVSQSPSNKVTEKGKDVELRCDPISGHTALYWYRQSLGQGLEFLIYFQGNSAPDKSGLPSDRFSAERTGGSVSTLTIQRTQQEDSAVYLCASRLVAVGLRGQPQHFGDGTRLSIL.

The chain uses TRBV6-1 and TRBJ1-5; 8 bases are a match to TRBD1. J was trimmed by 7 bases and V by 5 bases; bases with no gene match: 7. The CDR3 runs 14 residues. Germline values: CDR1 MNHNS, CDR2 SASEGT. The CDR3 region is CASSPPAGGQPQHF. CDR3 in DNA: TGTGCCAGCAGTCCCCCGGCAGGGGGCCAGCCCCAGCATTTT.

The chain uses TRBV30 and TRBJ1-6, with D unresolved. V lost 1 base, J lost 9 bases, and 10 bases lay in between. The CDR3 loop spans 13 amino acids. Germline assignment: CDR1 GTSNPN and CDR2 SVGIG (reference sequence). The DNA of the CDR3 is TGTGCCTGGAGTGAAGATGAGGTTTCACCCCTCCACTTT. As protein: CAWSEDEVSPLHF.

This chain links TRBV5-4 with TRBJ2-2; 8 bases are shared with TRBD1. CDR1 is SGHNT, CDR2 YYREEE, per germline (reference sequence). This CDR3 has 13 amino acids. The trim removed 3 bases at V and 7 bases at J, leaving 2 bases unmatched. CDR3 in amino acids: CASSSQGVGELFF. The CDR3 DNA reads TGTGCCAGCAGCTCACAGGGGGTCGGGGAGCTGTTTTTT.

This clone was observed once. This chain uses TRBV7-9 with TRBJ1-3; 8 bases line up with TRBD1. The germline gives CDR1 SEHNR, CDR2 FQNEAQ (reference sequence). Trimming removed 3 bases from V and 5 bases from J; junction bases left unmatched: 9. This CDR3 is built from 16 residues. CDR3 sequence reads: CASSFQTGADRNTIYF. The CDR3 DNA is TGTGCCAGCAGCTTCCAGACAGGGGCCGATAGAAACACCATATATTTT. The full variable domain, completed using reference TRBV7-9 and TRBJ1-3, is DTGVSQNPRHKITKRGQNVTFRCDPISEHNRLYWYRQTLGQGPEFLTYFQNEAQLEKSRLLSDRFSAERPKGSFSTLEIQRTEQGDSAMYLCASSFQTGADRNTIYFGEGSWLTVV.

The chain links TRBV6-4 to TRBJ1-1, with 9 nucleotides matching TRBD1. The germline CDR1 and CDR2 sequences are MRHNA and SNTAGT. The CDR3 loop spans 15 amino acids. V was clipped by 7 bases and J by 5 bases; unmatched bases: 11. In DNA, the CDR3 is TGTGCCAGCATGAACACCCACAGGGGGCGAACTGAAGCTTTCTTT. This translates into CASMNTHRGRTEAFF.

This chain joins TRBV19 and TRBJ2-5, with a tentative D call TRBD2 (5 bases). V gave up 7 bases and J gave up 0 bases, with 12 bases separating them. In germline, CDR1 is LNHDA, CDR2 SQIVND (reference sequence). The CDR3 sequence is 14 residues long. The CDR3 loop is CASNPGGYQETQYF. DNA for the CDR3: TGTGCCAGTAATCCCGGCGGGTACCAAGAGACCCAGTACTTC.

The chain couples TRBV5-1 to TRBJ2-7; the D is unclear. The V and J ends lost 0 bases and 7 bases respectively, with 5 bases between them. This CDR3 region has 11 residues. Germline assignment: CDR1 SGHRS and CDR2 YFSETQ. In DNA form, the CDR3 reads TGCGCCAGCAGCTTGGCTTATGAGCAGTACTTC. Its translation: CASSLAYEQYF.

The table lists this clone with a few counts. The J gene is TRBJ1-1, the V gene TRBV5-4; D might be TRBD1 (6 bases). The CDR3 contains 14 residues. V lost 4 bases and J 1 base, leaving 11 bases between the germline ends. Per the germline V gene, CDR1 is SGHNT and CDR2 is YYREEE (reference sequence). The CDR3 protein is CASSRGHTNTEAFF. CDR3 bases: TGTGCCAGCAGCAGGGGACACACGAACACTGAAGCTTTCTTT.

This chain connects TRBV28 to TRBJ2-5; TRBD1 might be the D (6 bases). This CDR3 has 15 residues. With 4 bases removed from V and 4 bases from J, the gap between germline ends came to 16 bases. CDR1 and CDR2 from the germline V gene are MDHEN and SYDVKM. The CDR3 nucleotides are TGTGCCAGCAGTTCGCGAGGGGGTTTCGGAGAGACCCAGTACTTC. It encodes CASSSRGGFGETQYF.

The V and J genes are TRBV29-1 and TRBJ1-3; D gene ambiguous. CDR1 is SQVTM, CDR2 ANQGSEA, per germline. V was pared by 4 bases and J by 1 base, with 14 bases between. This CDR3 is 15 amino acids long. CDR3 coding DNA: TGCAGCGTTGGAGCCGGAGCTGGGTCTGGAAACACCATATATTTT. It yields the protein CSVGAGAGSGNTIYF.

The chain couples TRBV7-2 to TRBJ2-1, with unresolved D. This CDR3 has 13 residues. CDR1 SGHTA and CDR2 FQGNSA come from the germline V gene. The germline V and J ends were trimmed by 5 bases and 8 bases, with 13 bases remaining between them. The CDR3 bases are TGTGCCAGCAGCCCCCTGACTGGGTATGAGCAGTTCTTC. This translates into CASSPLTGYEQFF.

A few counts support this clone. V usage is TRBV9 and J usage is TRBJ2-5; 10 nucleotides match TRBD1. V gave up 4 bases and J gave up 2 bases; unmatched junction bases: 8. This CDR3 region has 16 residues. In germline, CDR1 is SGDLS, CDR2 YYNGEE. This CDR3 is CASSSRDRGGQETQYF. The CDR3 nucleotides are TGTGCCAGCAGCTCCCGGGACAGGGGTGGTCAAGAGACCCAGTACTTC.

This clone was recorded only once. This chain joins TRBV7-2 and TRBJ1-2; possible D gene TRBD1, 5 bases. CDR1 and CDR2 from the germline V gene are SGHTA and FQGNSA. The CDR3 consists of 15 residues. The V gene lost 5 bases and the J gene lost 5 bases, with 18 bases spanning the gap. CDR3 bases: TGTGCCAGCAGCCAAGACAGCAATCCACGGTATGGCTACACCTTC. Protein sequence: CASSQDSNPRYGYTF.